These 13 T cell receptor beta chains share one sample of origin, sequenced in a study of blood T cells in healthy people across ages (dated by TCRdb to between 2014 and 2016). Receptor libraries were prepared by 5' RACE. Sequenced on an Illumina HiSeq 2500. The second PCR ran for about 6 to 12 cycles and used a J-beta primer mix along with a sample-barcoded 5' primer. TCRdb ran its own pipeline on the public reads, namely fastp trimming at Q25 and MiXCR clone calling, and kept in-frame beta chains. One record per CDR3 amino acid sequence lists the most common genes and DNA. Across this sample there are 450,000 to 650,000 distinct CDR3 sequences, with about 24% seen only once. Approximately 8.7% of the sample goes to the ten largest clones. These data were also filed under a second study, of T cells of mothers and their children.

Source material: blood. Receptors were obtained from a boy younger than 18 in good health.

V gene TRBV7-2 combines with J gene TRBJ1-3; no clear D gene. V shed 1 base and J shed 0 bases, with 7 bases lying between them. This CDR3 has 15 amino acids. Germline V gene sequence: CDR1 SGHTA, CDR2 FQGNSA. The CDR3 sequence is CASSLDSPSGNTIYF. The CDR3, as DNA: TGTGCCAGCAGCTTAGACAGCCCCTCTGGAAACACCATATATTTT.

This clonotype appeared a few times. The chain is built from TRBV5-1 and TRBJ2-5; 7 bases line up with TRBD2. This CDR3 has 15 residues. Germline-derived CDR1 and CDR2 are SGHRS and YFSETQ. V was pared by 2 bases and J by 1 base, with 5 bases of the junction left unmatched. The DNA of the CDR3 is TGCGCCAGCAGCTTTTCGTGGGAGGGCCAAGAGACCCAGTACTTC. Residues: CASSFSWEGQETQYF.

This chain links TRBV6-4 with TRBJ1-4, with a weak D call TRBD1 (5 bases). Germline-derived CDR1 and CDR2 are MRHNA and SNTAGT. V gave up 5 bases and J gave up 5 bases, with 21 bases separating them. The CDR3 is made up of 17 amino acids. The CDR3 DNA sequence: TGTGCCAGCAGTCCTCGTGCGCTGCGGGCAGGGAATGAAAAACTGTTTTTT. Translated: CASSPRALRAGNEKLFF.

The genes are TRBV6-2 or TRBV6-3 and TRBJ2-5; no definite D call. The DNA end lines up better with TRBJ2-7; the J call may be wrong. The CDR3 has 14 residues. Germline V lookup: CDR1 MNHEY, CDR2 SVGEGT. The CDR3 sequence: CASSPPDITYEQYF. CDR3 in DNA: TGTGCCAGCAGTCCTCCCGACATAACCTACGAGCAGTACTTC.

The gene calls are TRBV12-3 or TRBV12-4 and TRBJ2-2, with D unresolved. This CDR3 contains 15 residues. Trimming cost V 5 bases and J 6 bases, with 16 bases left between them. Here the CDR3 reads CASSGGLGKPGELFF. As DNA, the CDR3 is TGTGCCAGCAGTGGCGGTTTGGGCAAGCCCGGGGAGCTGTTTTTT.

In this sample, this clonotype turned up a few times. The chain recombines TRBV4-2 with TRBJ2-5, with 10 bases lining up with TRBD2. The CDR3 runs 15 residues. The germline V gene encodes CDR1 LGHNA and CDR2 YNFKEQ. V was clipped by 3 bases and J by 3 bases; unmatched bases: 4. DNA of the CDR3: TGTGCCAGCAGCCAGTCTAGCGGGGGAAAAGAGACCCAGTACTTC. This encodes CASSQSSGGKETQYF.

The V gene is TRBV12-3 or TRBV12-4, the J gene TRBJ2-2, with 9 positions matching TRBD2. The CDR3 length is 16 residues. V lost 1 base and J lost 5; bases outside the gene matches: 5. CDR3 residues: CASSLGLAVETGELFF. As DNA, the CDR3 is TGTGCCAGCAGTTTAGGACTAGCGGTCGAAACCGGGGAGCTGTTTTTT.

This clonotype came up a few times. V and J are TRBV7-3 and TRBJ2-1, with D possibly being TRBD2 (6 bases). This CDR3 contains 13 residues. Per germline, CDR1 SGHTA and CDR2 FQGTGA. V lost 0 bases, J lost 9 bases, and 9 bases lay in between. The chain's CDR3 is CASSLTVGSEQFF. The DNA of the CDR3 is TGTGCCAGCAGCTTAACGGTCGGGAGTGAGCAGTTCTTC. The variable domain in full, with the rest retrieved from reference TRBV7-3 and TRBJ2-1, is GAGVSQTPSNKVTEKGKYVELRCDPISGHTALYWYRQSLGQGPEFLIYFQGTGAADDSGLPNDRFFAVRPEGSVSTLKIQRTERGDSAVYLCASSLTVGSEQFFGPGTRLTVL.

The V gene is TRBV29-1, the J gene TRBJ1-4; no clear D. Germline CDR1 SQVTM, CDR2 ANQGSEA. This CDR3 is 11 amino acids long. Deletions cut 3 bases from V and 8 bases from J, with 7 bases between. The CDR3: CSVDNGEKLFF. CDR3 in DNA: TGCAGCGTTGATAATGGAGAAAAACTGTTTTTT.

The genes are TRBV28 and TRBJ2-5, with 8 bases matching TRBD2. With the DNA end fitting TRBJ2-1 better, the J assignment may be wrong. CDR1 is MDHEN and CDR2 is SYDVKM in the germline V gene. The length of the CDR3 is 15 residues. The CDR3 region has the DNA TGTGCCAGCAGCTTAGCGGGAATCCCCTACAATGAGCAGTTCTTC. This encodes CASSLAGIPYNEQFF.

J is TRBJ2-1 and V is TRBV11-2; TRBD1 aligns across 10 bases. Losses at the gene ends were 5 bases for V and 8 bases for J; bases not matched to a gene: 12. CDR1 and CDR2 from the germline V gene are SGHAT and FQNNGV. CDR3 size: 16 residues. The CDR3 sequence is CASSPSRDRGFDEQFF. The CDR3 coding sequence is TGTGCCAGCAGCCCATCCCGGGACAGGGGATTCGATGAGCAGTTCTTC.

The rearrangement uses TRBV5-1 and TRBJ2-7; TRBD1 matches 9 bases. The junction had 9 bases not matched to a gene; V was cut back by 4 bases and J by 7 bases. CDR1 is SGHRS and CDR2 is YFSETQ in the germline V gene. There are 14 residues in the CDR3. The CDR3 bases are TGCGCCAGCAGCCCCGGACAGGGGACGGGTGAGCAGTACTTC. It codes for CASSPGQGTGEQYF.

V is TRBV20-1 and J is TRBJ2-1; TRBD2 matches at 11 bases. V was pared by 0 bases and J by 10 bases, with 14 bases of the junction left unmatched. The CDR3 runs 17 residues. Looked up from germline, CDR1 is DFQATT and CDR2 is SNEGSKA (reference sequence). The CDR3 loop reads CSARDLRGLAGGQEQFF. The DNA of the CDR3 is TGCAGTGCTAGAGATCTCCGAGGCCTAGCGGGGGGACAGGAGCAGTTCTTC.